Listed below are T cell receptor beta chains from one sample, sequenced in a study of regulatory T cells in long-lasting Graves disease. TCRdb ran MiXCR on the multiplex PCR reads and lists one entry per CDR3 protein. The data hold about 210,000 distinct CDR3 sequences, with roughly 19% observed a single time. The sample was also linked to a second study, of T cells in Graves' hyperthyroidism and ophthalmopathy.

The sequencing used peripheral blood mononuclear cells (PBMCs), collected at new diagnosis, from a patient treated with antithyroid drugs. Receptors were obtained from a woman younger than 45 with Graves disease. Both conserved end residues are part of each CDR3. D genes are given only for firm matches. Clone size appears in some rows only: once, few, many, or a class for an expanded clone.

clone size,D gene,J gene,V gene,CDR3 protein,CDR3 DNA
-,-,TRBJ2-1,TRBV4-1,CASSRPGGGNEQFF,TGCGCCAGCAGCCGTCCAGGGGGGGGCAATGAGCAGTTCTTC
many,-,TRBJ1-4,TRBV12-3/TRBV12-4,CASSLRGATNEKLFF,TGTGCCAGCAGTTTAAGGGGGGCAACTAATGAAAAACTGTTTTTT
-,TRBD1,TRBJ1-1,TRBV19,CASSTARGSTEAFF,TGTGCCAGTAGTACAGCCAGGGGGAGCACTGAAGCTTTCTTT
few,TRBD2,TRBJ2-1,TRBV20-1,CSARGGRLGHYNEQFF,TGCAGTGCTAGGGGGGGGAGGTTAGGACATTACAATGAGCAGTTCTTC
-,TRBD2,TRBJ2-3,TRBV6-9,CASSYGATSGQGVTDTQYF,TGTGCCAGCAGTTACGGTGCGACTAGCGGGCAAGGAGTAACAGATACGCAGTATTTT
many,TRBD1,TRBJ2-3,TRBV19,CASSIRARDRHHTDTQYF,TGTGCCAGTAGTATAAGGGCCCGGGACAGACATCACACAGATACGCAGTATTTT
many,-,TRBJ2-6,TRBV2,CASSETRVAGANVLTF,TGTGCCAGCAGTGAGACCAGGGTTGCCGGGGCCAACGTCCTGACTTTC
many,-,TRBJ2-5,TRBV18,CASSPTLGRGRETQYF,TGTGCCAGCTCACCAACCCTAGGAAGGGGCAGGGAGACCCAGTACTTC
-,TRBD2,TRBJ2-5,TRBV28,CASRKSGRRFETQYF,TGTGCCAGCAGGAAGAGCGGGAGACGGTTTGAGACCCAGTACTTC
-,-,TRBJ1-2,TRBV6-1,CASSDGAGYYGYTF,TGTGCCAGCAGTGATGGGGCCGGGTACTATGGCTACACCTTC
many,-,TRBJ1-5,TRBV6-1,CASELVSGGNQPQHF,TGTGCCAGCGAATTAGTTTCCGGGGGCAATCAGCCCCAGCATTTT
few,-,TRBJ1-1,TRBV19,CASQSGEQFF,TGTGCCAGCCAGAGCGGGGAACAATTCTTT